Presented here are 17 T cell receptor beta chains from one specimen sequenced in a study of T cell responses to AZD1222 COVID-19 vaccine. TCRdb's table, derived via immunoSEQ multiplex PCR, lists solely in-frame clones and lacks some. The data contain roughly 130,000 clones, 80% to 90% of them singletons. Sequenced here: peripheral blood, sampled on day 0 of AZD1222 vaccination. Receptors were obtained from an adult in good health.

The chain has TRBV21-1 and TRBJ1-2; the table calls TRBD1, which could not be checked here. TRBV21-1 is assigned pseudogene status. The CDR3 runs 15 residues. The CDR3 sequence is CASSSTQGVVYGYTF. CDR3 nucleotides: TGTGCCAGCAGCTCTACCCAGGGGGTGGTCTATGGCTACACCTTC.

The chain uses TRBV18 and TRBJ2-7; maybe TRBD1 (6 bases). V lost 3 bases and J lost 3, with 9 bases in between. The CDR3 extends over 13 amino acids. Germline assignment: CDR1 KGHSH and CDR2 LQKENI. For the CDR3, the DNA is TGTGCCAGCTCACCCGGACAGCTCTACGAGCAGTACTTC. Translated: CASSPGQLYEQYF. The complete variable domain, with remaining parts taken from reference TRBV18 and TRBJ2-7, reads NAGVMQNPRHLVRRRGQEARLRCSPMKGHSHVYWYRQLPEEGLKFMVYLQKENIIDESGMPKERFSAEFPKEGPSILRIQQVVRGDSAAYFCASSPGQLYEQYFGPGTRLTVT.

This chain uses TRBV28 with TRBJ2-1, with 7 bases aligning to TRBD1. Germline CDR1 is MDHEN and CDR2 is SYDVKM. Losses at the gene ends were 4 bases for V and 2 bases for J; bases not matched to a gene: 11. The CDR3 has 17 residues. CDR3 sequence reads: CASSSSEGTAPYNEQFF. The CDR3 DNA reads TGTGCCAGCAGTTCATCCGAGGGGACAGCTCCCTACAATGAGCAGTTCTTC.

J is TRBJ2-7 and V is TRBV10-3, with D perhaps TRBD1 (6 bases). This CDR3 has 11 amino acids. Deletions cut 6 bases from V and 4 bases from J, with 7 bases between. Germline values: CDR1 ENHRY, CDR2 SYGVKD. The CDR3 protein is CAISQGYEQYF. In nucleotides, the CDR3 is TGTGCCATCAGCCAGGGGTACGAGCAGTACTTC.

This chain connects TRBV9 to TRBJ1-2; D gene uncertain. The CDR3 is 10 amino acids. With 3 bases removed from V and 10 bases from J, the gap between germline ends came to 7 bases. Germline lookup yields CDR1 SGDLS and CDR2 YYNGEE. CDR3 in DNA: TGTGCCAGCAGCGGGCGGGACTACACCTTC. It yields the protein CASSGRDYTF. Full variable domain (rest looked up from reference TRBV9 and TRBJ1-2): DSGVTQTPKHLITATGQRVTLRCSPRSGDLSVYWYQQSLDQGLQFLIQYYNGEERAKGNILERFSAQQFPDLHSELNLSSLELGDSALYFCASSGRDYTFGSGTRLTVV.

The chain couples TRBV5-4 to TRBJ2-1, with 8 bases that match TRBD1. The CDR3 has 15 amino acids. With 0 bases clipped from V and 4 bases from J, the junction kept 3 bases outside the gene matches. Germline-derived CDR1 and CDR2 are SGHNT and YYREEE (reference sequence). CDR3 residues: CASSLGQGKYNEQFF. The CDR3 DNA is TGTGCCAGCAGCTTGGGACAGGGGAAATACAATGAGCAGTTCTTC.

V and J are TRBV7-2 and TRBJ2-4, with TRBD2 identical over 9 bases. In germline, CDR1 is SGHTA, CDR2 FQGNSA. CDR3 length equals 15 residues. With 5 bases clipped from V and 3 bases from J, the junction kept 5 bases outside the gene matches. CDR3 in amino acids: CASSVSLAGKNIQYF. The DNA of the CDR3 is TGTGCCAGCAGCGTTTCACTAGCGGGCAAAAACATTCAGTACTTC.

The chain is built from TRBV24-1 and TRBJ1-3, with 7 bases matching TRBD1. This CDR3 is 15 amino acids long. In germline, CDR1 is KGHDR, CDR2 SFDVKD. Unmatched junction bases numbered 2, after V lost 2 bases and J lost 2 bases. The CDR3 DNA follows: TGTGCCACCAGTGATTCTACAGGGGCTGGAAACACCATATATTTT. It is translated as CATSDSTGAGNTIYF.

The chain uses TRBV7-2 and TRBJ1-2, with 7 bases aligning to TRBD1. The length of the CDR3 is 14 residues. V was pared by 5 bases and J by 7 bases, with 10 bases of the junction left unmatched. The germline V gene has CDR1 SGHTA and CDR2 FQGNSA. DNA for the CDR3: TGTGCCAGCAGCCAAGCCGACAGGGCTAGTGGCTACACCTTC. It yields the protein CASSQADRASGYTF.

The chain uses TRBV28 and TRBJ1-3, with 8 bases lining up with TRBD1. The CDR3 totals 15 residues. Germline lookup yields CDR1 MDHEN and CDR2 SYDVKM. The V and J ends lost 5 bases and 6 bases, in that order; junction bases with no gene match: 9. For the CDR3, the DNA is TGTGCCAGCAGTAGGGGCGGACAGGGAGCAAACACCATATATTTT. Translation: CASSRGGQGANTIYF. The full variable domain, in which reference TRBV28 and TRBJ1-3 provide the parts outside the CDR3, is DVKVTQSSRYLVKRTGEKVFLECVQDMDHENMFWYRQDPGLGLRLIYFSYDVKMKEKGDIPEGYSVSREKKERFSLILESASTNQTSMYLCASSRGGQGANTIYFGEGSWLTVV.

The DNA for the CDR3 is TGTGCCAGCAGCGTAGAGGGTCAGCCCCAGCATTTT. Protein product: CASSVEGQPQHF. The gene calls are TRBV9 and TRBJ1-5; the D is unclear. The germline CDR1 and CDR2 sequences are SGDLS and YYNGEE. CDR3 length: 12 amino acids. V lost 0 bases to trimming and J lost 6 bases, with 4 bases between them.

V and J are TRBV5-5 and TRBJ1-1; D possibly corresponds to TRBD1 (5 bases). Germline V gene data show CDR1 as SGHKS and CDR2 as YYEKEE (reference sequence). This CDR3 contains 13 residues. V was shortened by 0 bases and J by 10 bases, with 13 bases between the two germline ends. The CDR3 region is CASSLERRGGAFF. CDR3 DNA sequence: TGTGCCAGCAGCTTGGAACGTAGGGGCGGAGCTTTCTTT. The complete variable domain, with remaining parts taken from reference TRBV5-5 and TRBJ1-1, reads DAGVTQSPTHLIKTRGQQVTLRCSPISGHKSVSWYQQVLGQGPQFIFQYYEKEERGRGNFPDRFSARQFPNYSSELNVNALLLGDSALYLCASSLERRGGAFFGQGTRLTVV.

The chain uses TRBV10-2 and TRBJ2-2, with 15 bases that match TRBD2. Germline V CDR1 and CDR2: WSHSY, SAAADI. This CDR3 spans 18 amino acids. V shed 6 bases and J 6 bases; nucleotides not matched to a gene: 11. CDR3 loop: CASRRTSGGAEAAGELFF. CDR3 DNA sequence: TGCGCCAGCAGGCGGACTAGCGGGGGGGCGGAGGCCGCCGGGGAGCTGTTTTTT.

V is TRBV9 and J is TRBJ2-2; possible D gene TRBD2, 6 bases. V was cut by 4 bases and J by 6 bases, with 19 bases left in between. There are 16 residues in the CDR3. Per germline, CDR1 SGDLS and CDR2 YYNGEE. The CDR3 reads CASSRTGGGIAGELFF. In nucleotides, the CDR3 is TGTGCCAGCAGCCGCACGGGTGGGGGGATCGCCGGGGAGCTGTTTTTT.

V and J are TRBV7-3 and TRBJ2-7, with a weak D call TRBD2 (5 bases). Trimming left V 2 bases short and J 5 bases short, with 13 bases between. This CDR3 comprises 14 residues. In germline, CDR1 is SGHTA, CDR2 FQGTGA. The CDR3 is CASSLGGLPNEQYF. In nucleotides, the CDR3 is TGTGCCAGCAGCTTAGGAGGTTTGCCAAACGAGCAGTACTTC. Full variable domain (missing parts from reference TRBV7-3 and TRBJ2-7): GAGVSQTPSNKVTEKGKYVELRCDPISGHTALYWYRQSLGQGPEFLIYFQGTGAADDSGLPNDRFFAVRPEGSVSTLKIQRTERGDSAVYLCASSLGGLPNEQYFGPGTRLTVT.

V usage is TRBV9 and J usage is TRBJ1-3; TRBD1 agrees at 9 bases. With V trimmed by 2 bases and J by 4 bases, 4 bases remained unmatched. Germline CDR1 and CDR2: SGDLS and YYNGEE. The CDR3 has 15 residues. CDR3 DNA sequence: TGTGCCAGCAGCGTGGGACAGGGAGGCGGAAACACCATATATTTT. It specifies CASSVGQGGGNTIYF. Together with reference TRBV9 and TRBJ1-3, the CDR3 gives the full variable domain: DSGVTQTPKHLITATGQRVTLRCSPRSGDLSVYWYQQSLDQGLQFLIQYYNGEERAKGNILERFSAQQFPDLHSELNLSSLELGDSALYFCASSVGQGGGNTIYFGEGSWLTVV.

The chain joins TRBV6-5 to TRBJ2-7; D not certain. This CDR3 is built from 14 residues. V was cut by 6 bases and J by 3 bases, with 15 bases left in between. Germline V gene lookup returns CDR1 MNHEY and CDR2 SVGAGI. The CDR3 DNA sequence: TGTGCCAGCAGCCCCTCGACGGTACTCTACGAGCAGTACTTC. Its translation: CASSPSTVLYEQYF.